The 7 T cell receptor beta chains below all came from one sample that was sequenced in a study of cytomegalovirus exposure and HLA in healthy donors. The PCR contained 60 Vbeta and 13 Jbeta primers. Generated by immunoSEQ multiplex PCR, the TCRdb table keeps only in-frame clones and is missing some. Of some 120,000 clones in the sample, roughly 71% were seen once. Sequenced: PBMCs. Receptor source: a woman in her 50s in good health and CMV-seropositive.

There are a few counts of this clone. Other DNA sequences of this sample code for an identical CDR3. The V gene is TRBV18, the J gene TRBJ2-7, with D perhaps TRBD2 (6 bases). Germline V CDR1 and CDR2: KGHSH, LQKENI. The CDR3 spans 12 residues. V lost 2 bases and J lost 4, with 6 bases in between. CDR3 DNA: TGTGCCAGCTCACCAGGAGGGTACGAGCAGTACTTC. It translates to CASSPGGYEQYF. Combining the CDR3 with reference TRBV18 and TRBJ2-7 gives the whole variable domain NAGVMQNPRHLVRRRGQEARLRCSPMKGHSHVYWYRQLPEEGLKFMVYLQKENIIDESGMPKERFSAEFPKEGPSILRIQQVVRGDSAAYFCASSPGGYEQYFGPGTRLTVT.

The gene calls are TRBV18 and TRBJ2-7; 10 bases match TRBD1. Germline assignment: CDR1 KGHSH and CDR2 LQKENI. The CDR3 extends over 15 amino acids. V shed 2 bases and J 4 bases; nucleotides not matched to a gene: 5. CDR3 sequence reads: CASSPDRGRLYEQYF. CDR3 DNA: TGTGCCAGCTCACCAGACAGGGGGCGTCTGTACGAGCAGTACTTC.

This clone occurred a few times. The CDR3 loop reads CAWRGALQETQYF. In nucleotides, the CDR3 is TGTGCCTGGAGGGGGGCGTTACAAGAGACCCAGTACTTC. The rearrangement uses TRBV30 and TRBJ2-5; a possible D gene is TRBD1 (6 bases). Trimming removed 3 bases from V and 2 bases from J, with 10 bases in between. This CDR3 has 13 residues. Germline V gives CDR1 GTSNPN, CDR2 SVGIG (reference sequence).

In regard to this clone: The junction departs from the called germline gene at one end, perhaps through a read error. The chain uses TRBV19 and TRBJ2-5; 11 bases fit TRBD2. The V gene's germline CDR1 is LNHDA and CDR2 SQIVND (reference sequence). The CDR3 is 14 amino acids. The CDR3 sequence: CGSSTSGVQETQYF. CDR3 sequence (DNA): TGTGGCAGTTCGACTAGCGGGGTCCAAGAGACCCAGTACTTC.

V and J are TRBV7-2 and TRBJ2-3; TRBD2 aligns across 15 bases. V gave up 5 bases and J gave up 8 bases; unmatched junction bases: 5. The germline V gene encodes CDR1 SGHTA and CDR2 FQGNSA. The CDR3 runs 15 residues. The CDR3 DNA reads TGTGCCAGCAGCGCAGGACTAGCGGGGGGGGCTACGCAGTATTTT. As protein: CASSAGLAGGATQYF. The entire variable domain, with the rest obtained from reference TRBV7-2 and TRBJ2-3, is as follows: GAGVSQSPSNKVTEKGKDVELRCDPISGHTALYWYRQSLGQGLEFLIYFQGNSAPDKSGLPSDRFSAERTGGSVSTLTIQRTQQEDSAVYLCASSAGLAGGATQYFGPGTRLTVL.

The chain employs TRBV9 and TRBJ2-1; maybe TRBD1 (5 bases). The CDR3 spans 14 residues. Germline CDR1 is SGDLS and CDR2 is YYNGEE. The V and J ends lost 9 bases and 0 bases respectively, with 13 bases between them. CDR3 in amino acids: CATGRTPSYNEQFF. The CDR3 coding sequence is TGTGCCACAGGACGGACACCCTCCTACAATGAGCAGTTCTTC.

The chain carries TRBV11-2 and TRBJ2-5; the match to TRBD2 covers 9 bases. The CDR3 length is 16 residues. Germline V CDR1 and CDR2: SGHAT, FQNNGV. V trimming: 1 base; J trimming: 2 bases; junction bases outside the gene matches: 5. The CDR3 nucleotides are TGTGCCAGCAGCTTAGTAGCGGGGGCGATTCAAGAGACCCAGTACTTC. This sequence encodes CASSLVAGAIQETQYF. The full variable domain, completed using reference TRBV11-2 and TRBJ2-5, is EAGVAQSPRYKIIEKRQSVAFWCNPISGHATLYWYQQILGQGPKLLIQFQNNGVVDDSQLPKDRFSAERLKGVDSTLKIQPAKLEDSAVYLCASSLVAGAIQETQYFGPGTRLLVL.